The T cell receptor beta chain described here comes from a study of blood T cell repertoires in COVID-19. Across the study: Whether acute or convalescent, the COVID-19 samples came from the United States, Italy and Spain. Sample material is recorded as cDNA or gDNA derived from T cells, B-cell-depleted T cells, or PBMCs.

In the original processing: Estimation of nucleated cell counts was performed using reference gene primer amplification. Assay used: immunoSEQ multiplex PCR; TCRdb lists only in-frame clones, some missing. The V and J calls and clone size are taken from that table; D and trimming were inferred from the DNA. The sample yields about 240,000 clones, roughly 87% seen once. Germline CDR1 is SGDLS and CDR2 is YYNGEE. Unmatched junction bases numbered 13, after V lost 1 base and J lost 3 bases. The CDR3 totals 18 residues. The receptor's source is a man in his 60s who had recovered from COVID-19. The specimen sequenced was peripheral blood. The J gene is TRBJ2-5, the V gene TRBV9; 9 nucleotides agree with TRBD2. The CDR3 nucleotides read TGTGCCAGCAGCGTATCAATAGGGGTAGCGGGGGCAAAAGAGACCCAGTACTTC. This sequence encodes CASSVSIGVAGAKETQYF.